This T cell receptor (beta chain) was recorded in a study of T cells in Graves' hyperthyroidism and ophthalmopathy. Broader study findings: Model output signaled ophthalmopathy a median around 6.9 months ahead of onset.

Each patient was aged 18 to 65 and had newly diagnosed hyperthyroidism of under 2 months' duration. Diagnoses rested on clinical symptoms, serum thyroxine and TRAb, thyroid ultrasound and orbital computed tomography. The V and J ends lost 1 base and 8 bases, in that order; junction bases with no gene match: 13. Germline CDR1 is LGHDT and CDR2 is YNNKEL (reference sequence). The CDR3 runs 17 residues. RNA transcripts yielded amplified TCR beta CDR3 regions. The HTBI primer set was used in a first-round RT-PCR of the TCR CDR3. One entry per CDR3 protein results from TCRdb running MiXCR on the multiplex PCR reads. Found here are approximately 370,000 distinct CDR3 sequences, roughly 17% of them singletons; the top ten hold 34%. This clonotype has at least ten counts. Its antigen is still unknown.

The sequenced material came from blood. The source is a woman aged 25 to 45 with Graves' hyperthyroidism that later progressed to Graves' ophthalmopathy. This sequence joins TRBV3-1 and TRBJ2-1, with 8 bases matching TRBD2. The chain's CDR3 is CASSQVVRGRRTHEQFF. The CDR3 DNA is TGTGCCAGCAGCCAAGTAGTACGCGGGAGGAGGACCCATGAGCAGTTCTTC.